This entry features one TCR beta chain sequence. The antigen is not known. Purities over 95% were achieved in all sorted populations. This specimen belongs to a study of beta chain features in type 1 diabetes. Expressed TCRB transcripts were sequenced after all isolated RNA was converted to cDNA. Assay: immunoSEQ multiplex PCR; the TCRdb copy retains only in-frame clones and omits some. The sample yields over 20,000 clones, almost 50% seen once. The length of the CDR3 is 15 residues. Germline V gene lookup returns CDR1 SGHTA and CDR2 FQGNSA. The ends were cut back, 1 base at V and 2 bases at J, with 11 bases in the middle. Study-level points and caveats: Among all four CD4+ subsets, Type 1 diabetes patients had TCRB CDR3s that were moderately but significantly shorter.

The sample comprised stem cell memory CD4+ T cells from blood. V gene TRBV7-2 combines with J gene TRBJ2-5; maybe TRBD1 (6 bases). The TCR was taken from a man aged 25 to 40 with type 1 diabetes. CDR3 in DNA: TGTGCCAGCAGCTTAGAGGCAGGGGAACAAGAGACCCAGTACTTC. It encodes CASSLEAGEQETQYF.